What follows is one T cell receptor beta chain and its context. Its antigen remains unknown. This sample stems from a study of T cells in Graves' hyperthyroidism and ophthalmopathy. General observations from the study: Stable hyperthyroidism was separated from ophthalmopathy by a model based on 13 V-J features. Ophthalmopathy, as predicted by the model, came a median about seven months after the prediction. The majority of expanded thyroid clonotypes above 0.001 also appeared in blood.

Amplified TCR beta CDR3 regions derived from RNA transcripts. The TCR CDR3 first-round RT-PCR relied on the HTBI primer set. TCRdb re-called the multiplex PCR reads with MiXCR, one entry per CDR3 protein. Of tens of thousands of distinct CDR3 sequences listed, under 70% were seen once; the top ten hold 2.5% to 3.5%. V was pared by 4 bases and J by 4 bases, with 5 bases of the junction left unmatched. CDR1 SGHNT and CDR2 YYREEE come from the germline V gene (reference sequence). This CDR3 comprises 15 residues. Sequences were obtained from blood. The TCR originated in a woman aged 60-75 years with Graves' ophthalmopathy. The chain links TRBV5-4 to TRBJ2-3; 11 bases map to TRBD1. CDR3 bases: TGTGCCAGCAGCGTATGGGGACAGGGGGCAGATACGCAGTATTTT. Protein sequence: CASSVWGQGADTQYF.